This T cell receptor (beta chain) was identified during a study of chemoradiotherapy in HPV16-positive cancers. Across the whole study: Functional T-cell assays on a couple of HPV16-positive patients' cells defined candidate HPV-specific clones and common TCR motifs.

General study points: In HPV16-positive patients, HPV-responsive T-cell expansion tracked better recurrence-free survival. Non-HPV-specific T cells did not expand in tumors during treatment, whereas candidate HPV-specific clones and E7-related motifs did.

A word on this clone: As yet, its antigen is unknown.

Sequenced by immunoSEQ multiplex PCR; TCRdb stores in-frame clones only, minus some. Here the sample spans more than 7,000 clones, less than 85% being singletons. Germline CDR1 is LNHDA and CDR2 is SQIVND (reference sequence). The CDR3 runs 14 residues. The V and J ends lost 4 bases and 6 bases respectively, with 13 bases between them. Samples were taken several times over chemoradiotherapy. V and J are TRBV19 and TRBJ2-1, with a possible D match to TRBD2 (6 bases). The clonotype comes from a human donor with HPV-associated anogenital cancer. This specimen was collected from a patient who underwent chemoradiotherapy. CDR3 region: CASSTLTRLNEQFF. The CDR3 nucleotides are TGTGCCAGTAGTACCCTGACTAGACTCAATGAGCAGTTCTTC.